This TCR beta chain was identified during a study of brain metastases from non-small cell lung cancer. Study results and caveats: T-cell clones appeared expanded in approximately 58% of brain metastases relative to matched primary tumors. Paired brain metastases and primary tumors largely shared TCR repertoires. Compared with primary tumors, brain metastases showed less T-cell infiltration.

This CDR3 spans 13 amino acids. Trimming took off 5 bases at V and 2 bases at J, with 9 bases between the two ends. Looked up from germline, CDR1 is SEHNR and CDR2 is FQNEAQ (reference sequence). Profiling relied on immunoSEQ multiplex PCR, and the TCRdb table lists in-frame clones only, not all of them. In the table there are 2,800 or so clones, roughly 87% of which are singletons. Details on this clone: Its antigen remains unidentified.

The V call is TRBV7-9, the J call TRBJ1-1, with D unresolved. The TCR originated in a donor aged 40 or over with non-small cell lung cancer. Sample: primary lung tumor tissue. The DNA of the CDR3 is TGTGCCAGCAGCACCCTCTTTAACACTGAAGCTTTCTTT. It codes for CASSTLFNTEAFF.